The rows below give T cell receptor beta chains drawn from one sample of a study of blood T cell repertoires in COVID-19. The data were produced by immunoSEQ multiplex PCR, yet TCRdb's version contains in-frame clones alone and is incomplete. The table includes roughly 41,000 clones, around 81% detected once. The source material was peripheral blood. Receptors originate from a man between 45 and 60 years old with active COVID-19. CDR3s include the opening cysteine and the closing phenylalanine or tryptophan. D genes are given only for firm matches. Only part of the rows carry a size: once, few, many, or a class if the clone is expanded.

TRBJ1-3 | TRBV7-2 | . | . | TGTGCCAGCAGCTTAGCGGCAGAAGGAAACACCATATATTTT | CASSLAAEGNTIYF
TRBJ2-3 | TRBV7-6 | . | TRBD1 | TGTGCCAGCAGATCAGGACTACAGGGGGCTAGAGATACGCAGTATTTT | CASRSGLQGARDTQYF
TRBJ2-7 | TRBV6-5 | . | TRBD1 | TGTGCCAGCAGTTACTCTGGGGGACAGGGTTCCGAGCAGTACTTC | CASSYSGGQGSEQYF
TRBJ2-5 | TRBV4-1 | . | . | TGCGCCAGCAGCCTCCGAGGGGGGGGCACGCAAGAGACCCAGTACTTC | CASSLRGGGTQETQYF
TRBJ2-3 | TRBV5-4 | . | TRBD1 | TGTGCCACCAGACAGGGAATGGGCACAGATACGCAGTATTTT | CATRQGMGTDTQYF
TRBJ1-4 | TRBV28 | . | TRBD1 | TGTGCCAGCAGTCGGGACAGGGGAGATGAAAAACTGTTTTTT | CASSRDRGDEKLFF
TRBJ1-5 | TRBV6-2/TRBV6-3 | . | . | TGTGCCAGCAGTTACTCGAATTGGAGAGGCAATCAGCCCCAGCATTTT | CASSYSNWRGNQPQHF
TRBJ2-7 | TRBV10-2 | . | TRBD1 | TGCGCCAGCAGTGGGCAGGGGGCGGACGAGCAGTACTTC | CASSGQGADEQYF
TRBJ2-5 | TRBV16 | . | . | TGTGCCAGCAGTCCCACAGGGAGAGGAGAGACCCAGTACTTC | CASSPTGRGETQYF
TRBJ2-7 | TRBV18 | once | . | TGTGCCAGCTCACGAAGGACGGGATCCTACGAGCAGTACTTC | CASSRRTGSYEQYF
TRBJ1-3 | TRBV5-8 | . | . | TGTGCCAGCAGCTTGGAAACGGCCCTACCGGGAGCCGGAAACACCATATATTTT | CASSLETALPGAGNTIYF
TRBJ1-1 | TRBV10-2 | . | TRBD1 | TGCGCCAGCAGTGACGGGACAGGGATATCTCCGGGATCCACTGAAGCTTTCTTT | CASSDGTGISPGSTEAFF
TRBJ2-3 | TRBV24-1 | . | TRBD2 | TGTGCCACCAGTGATAGGACTAGTTCAGATACGCAGTATTTT | CATSDRTSSDTQYF
TRBJ1-1 | TRBV4-3 | . | . | TGCGCCAGCAGCCAAGTTCCCAAACCGAGAGGACTCGTAACTATGAACACTGAAGCTTTCTTT | CASSQVPKPRGLVTMNTEAFF
TRBJ2-1 | TRBV7-6 | . | TRBD2 | TGTGCCAGCAGCTTAATTTATGGGACTAGCGGTGAGCAGTTCTTC | CASSLIYGTSGEQFF
TRBJ1-5 | TRBV28 | once | TRBD1 | TGTGCCAACAGTTTATCCGGACAGGGCAACCAGCCCCAGCATTTT | CANSLSGQGNQPQHF
TRBJ2-2 | TRBV7-6 | few | TRBD1 | TGTGCCAGCAGCTCTACAGGGGCACACACCGGGGAGCTGTTTTTT | CASSSTGAHTGELFF
TRBJ2-3 | TRBV6-5 | . | . | TGTGCCAGCAGTTACATGCGGGGAAGCACAGATACGCAGTATTTT | CASSYMRGSTDTQYF
TRBJ1-1 | TRBV9 | . | TRBD1 | TGTGCCAGCAGCCCGGGACAGGGGAACACTGAAGCTTTCTTT | CASSPGQGNTEAFF
TRBJ2-2 | TRBV18 | . | TRBD2 | TGTGCCAGCTCACCCAGACTAGCGGCGAACACCGGGGAGCTGTTTTTT | CASSPRLAANTGELFF
TRBJ1-5 | TRBV7-2 | . | . | TGTGCCAGCAGCCTCTTGTCGGGGGGGAACAATCAGCCCCAGCATTTT | CASSLLSGGNNQPQHF
TRBJ1-5 | TRBV7-2 | . | TRBD1 | TGTGCCAGCAGCTTAGCAGGGACAGATAGCAATCAGCCCCAGCATTTT | CASSLAGTDSNQPQHF
TRBJ1-4 | TRBV19 | . | . | TGTGCCAGTAGTATAGATCTGAGGAGGGGAAATGAAAAACTGTTTTTT | CASSIDLRRGNEKLFF
TRBJ2-7 | TRBV2 | . | . | TGTGCCAGCACGTACATGGGGGGATTCTACGAGCAGTACTTC | CASTYMGGFYEQYF